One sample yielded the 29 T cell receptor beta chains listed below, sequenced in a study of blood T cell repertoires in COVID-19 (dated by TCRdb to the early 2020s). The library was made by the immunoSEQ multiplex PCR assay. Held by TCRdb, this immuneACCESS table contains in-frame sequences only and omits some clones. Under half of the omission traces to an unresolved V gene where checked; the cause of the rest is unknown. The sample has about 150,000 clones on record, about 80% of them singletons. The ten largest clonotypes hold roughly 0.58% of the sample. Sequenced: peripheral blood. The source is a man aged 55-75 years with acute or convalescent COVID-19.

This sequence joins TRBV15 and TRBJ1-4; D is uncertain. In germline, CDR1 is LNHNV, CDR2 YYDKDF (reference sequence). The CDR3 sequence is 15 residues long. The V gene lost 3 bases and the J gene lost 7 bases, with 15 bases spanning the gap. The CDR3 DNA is TGTGCCACCAGCAGGGACTCTCCGGGTGGTGAAAAACTGTTTTTT. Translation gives CATSRDSPGGEKLFF.

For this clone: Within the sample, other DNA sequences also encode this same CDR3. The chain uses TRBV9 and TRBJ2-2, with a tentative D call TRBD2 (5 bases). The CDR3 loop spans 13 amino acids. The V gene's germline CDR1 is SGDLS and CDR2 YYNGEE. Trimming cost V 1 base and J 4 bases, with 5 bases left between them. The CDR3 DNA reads TGTGCCAGCAGCGTAAGCGGCACCGGGGAGCTGTTTTTT. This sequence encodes CASSVSGTGELFF.

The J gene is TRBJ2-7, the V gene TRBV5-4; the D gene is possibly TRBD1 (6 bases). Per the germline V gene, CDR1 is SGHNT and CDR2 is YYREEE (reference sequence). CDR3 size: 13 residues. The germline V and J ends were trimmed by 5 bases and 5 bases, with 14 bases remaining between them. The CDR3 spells CASRIQGRNEQYF. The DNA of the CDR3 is TGTGCCAGCAGGATACAGGGCAGGAACGAGCAGTACTTC.

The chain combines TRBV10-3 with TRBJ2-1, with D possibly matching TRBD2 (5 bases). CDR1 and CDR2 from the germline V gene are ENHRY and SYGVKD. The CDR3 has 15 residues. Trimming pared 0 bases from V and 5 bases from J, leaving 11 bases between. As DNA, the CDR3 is TGTGCCATCAGTGAGTCGGAGAGGGTTGACAATGAGCAGTTCTTC. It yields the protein CAISESERVDNEQFF.

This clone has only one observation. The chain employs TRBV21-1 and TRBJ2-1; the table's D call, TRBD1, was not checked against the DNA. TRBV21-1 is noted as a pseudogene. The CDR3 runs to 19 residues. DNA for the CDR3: TGTGCCAGCAGCAATTACCTACCCAGGGTGCTAGTCCTGGTGGGTGAGCAGTTCTTC. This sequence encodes CASSNYLPRVLVLVGEQFF.

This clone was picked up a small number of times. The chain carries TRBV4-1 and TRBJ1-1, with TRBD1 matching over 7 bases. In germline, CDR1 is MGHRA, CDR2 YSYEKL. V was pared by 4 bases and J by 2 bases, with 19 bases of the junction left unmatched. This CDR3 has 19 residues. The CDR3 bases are TGCGCCAGCAGCCTTATTCAACCCCGACAGGGAAATGTTAACACTGAAGCTTTCTTT. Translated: CASSLIQPRQGNVNTEAFF.

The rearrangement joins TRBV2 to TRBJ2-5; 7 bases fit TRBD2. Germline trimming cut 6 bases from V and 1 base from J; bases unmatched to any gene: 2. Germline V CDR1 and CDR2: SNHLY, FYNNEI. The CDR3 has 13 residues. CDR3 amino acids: CASRGGSQETQYF. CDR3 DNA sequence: TGTGCCAGCAGGGGGGGGTCCCAAGAGACCCAGTACTTC.

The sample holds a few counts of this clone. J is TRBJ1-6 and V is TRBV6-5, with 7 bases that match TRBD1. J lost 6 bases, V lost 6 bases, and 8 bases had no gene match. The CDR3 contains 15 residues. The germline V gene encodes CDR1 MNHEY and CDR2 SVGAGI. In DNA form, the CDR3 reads TGTGCCAGCAGAAGCGACAGGGCTGCTAATTCACCCCTCCACTTT. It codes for CASRSDRAANSPLHF.

The CDR3 DNA reads as TGTGCCAGTAGTATATTAACTAGCGGGGCCTACAATGAGCAGTTCTTC. Translating gives CASSILTSGAYNEQFF. The V gene is TRBV19, the J gene TRBJ2-1; 10 bases are a match to TRBD2. This CDR3 spans 16 amino acids. Germline loops: CDR1 LNHDA, CDR2 SQIVND (reference sequence). The junction had 3 bases not matched to a gene; V was cut back by 2 bases and J by 2 bases.

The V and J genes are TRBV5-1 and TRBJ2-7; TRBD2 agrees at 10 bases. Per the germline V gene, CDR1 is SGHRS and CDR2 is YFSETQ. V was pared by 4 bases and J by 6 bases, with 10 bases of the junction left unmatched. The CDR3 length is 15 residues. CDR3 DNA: TGCGCCAGCAGCCCCCCGGCTAGCGGGAGAGGCGAGCAGTACTTC. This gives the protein CASSPPASGRGEQYF.

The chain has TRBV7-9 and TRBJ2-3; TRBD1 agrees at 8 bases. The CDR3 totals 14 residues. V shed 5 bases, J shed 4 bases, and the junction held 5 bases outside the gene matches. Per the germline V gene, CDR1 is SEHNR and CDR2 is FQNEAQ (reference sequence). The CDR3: CASSRTGWADTQYF. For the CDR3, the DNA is TGTGCCAGCAGCCGGACAGGGTGGGCAGATACGCAGTATTTT.

In nucleotides, the CDR3 is TGTGCCAGCAGTGTTCAGGGAGGGCTCTATGGCTACACCTTC. Protein: CASSVQGGLYGYTF. This chain uses TRBV2 with TRBJ1-2; possible D gene TRBD1, 5 bases. Trimming took 4 bases from V and 4 from J, leaving 13 bases between them. Germline CDR1 and CDR2: SNHLY and FYNNEI. This CDR3 is 14 amino acids long.

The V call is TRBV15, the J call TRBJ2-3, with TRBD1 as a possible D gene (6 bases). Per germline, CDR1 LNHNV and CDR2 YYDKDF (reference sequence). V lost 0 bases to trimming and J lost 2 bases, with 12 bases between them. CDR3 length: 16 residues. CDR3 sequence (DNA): TGTGCCACCAGCAGAGATGTGGGGGCCAACACAGATACGCAGTATTTT. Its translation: CATSRDVGANTDTQYF.

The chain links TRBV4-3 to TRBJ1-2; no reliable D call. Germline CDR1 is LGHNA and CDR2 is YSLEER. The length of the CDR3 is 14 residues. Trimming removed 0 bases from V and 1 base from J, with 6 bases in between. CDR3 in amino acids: CASSQDYNNYGYTF. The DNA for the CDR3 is TGCGCCAGCAGCCAAGATTACAATAACTATGGCTACACCTTC.

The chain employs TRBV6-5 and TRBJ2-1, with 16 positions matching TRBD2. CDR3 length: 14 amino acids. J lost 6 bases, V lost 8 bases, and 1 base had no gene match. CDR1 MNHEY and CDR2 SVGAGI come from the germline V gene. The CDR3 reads CASGTSGRGNEQFF. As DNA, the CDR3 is TGTGCCAGCGGGACTAGCGGGAGGGGCAATGAGCAGTTCTTC.

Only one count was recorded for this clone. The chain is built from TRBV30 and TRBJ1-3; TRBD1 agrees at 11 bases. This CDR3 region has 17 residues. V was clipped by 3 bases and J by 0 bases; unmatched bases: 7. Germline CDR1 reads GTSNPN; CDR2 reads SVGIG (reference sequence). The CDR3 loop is CAWSSGTGGTSGNTIYF. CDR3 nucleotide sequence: TGTGCCTGGAGCAGCGGGACAGGGGGAACCTCTGGAAACACCATATATTTT.

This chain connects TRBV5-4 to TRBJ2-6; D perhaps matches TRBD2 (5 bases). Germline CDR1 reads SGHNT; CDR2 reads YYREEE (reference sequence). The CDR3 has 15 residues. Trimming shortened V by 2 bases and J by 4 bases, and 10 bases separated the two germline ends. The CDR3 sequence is CASSFRGDGANVLTF. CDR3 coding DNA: TGTGCCAGCAGCTTCCGGGGTGACGGGGCCAACGTCCTGACTTTC. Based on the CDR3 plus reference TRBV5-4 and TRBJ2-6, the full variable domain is ETGVTQSPTHLIKTRGQQVTLRCSSQSGHNTVSWYQQALGQGPQFIFQYYREEENGRGNFPPRFSGLQFPNYSSELNVNALELDDSALYLCASSFRGDGANVLTFGAGSRLTVL.

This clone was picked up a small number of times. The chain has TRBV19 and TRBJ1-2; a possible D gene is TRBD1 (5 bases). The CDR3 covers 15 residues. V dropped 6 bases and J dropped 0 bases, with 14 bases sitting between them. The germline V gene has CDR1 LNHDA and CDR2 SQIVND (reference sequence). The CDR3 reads CASRTKGLPNYGYTF. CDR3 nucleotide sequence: TGTGCCAGTAGGACGAAGGGACTCCCTAACTATGGCTACACCTTC. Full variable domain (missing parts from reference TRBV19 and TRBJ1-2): DGGITQSPKYLFRKEGQNVTLSCEQNLNHDAMYWYRQDPGQGLRLIYYSQIVNDFQKGDIAEGYSVSREKKESFPLTVTSAQKNPTAFYLCASRTKGLPNYGYTFGSGTRLTVV.

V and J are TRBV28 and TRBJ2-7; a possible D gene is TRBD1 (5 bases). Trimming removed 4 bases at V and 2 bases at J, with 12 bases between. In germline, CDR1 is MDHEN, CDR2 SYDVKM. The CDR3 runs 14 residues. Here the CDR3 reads CASSSVRGPYEQYF. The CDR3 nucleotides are TGTGCCAGCAGTTCCGTAAGGGGCCCCTACGAGCAGTACTTC.

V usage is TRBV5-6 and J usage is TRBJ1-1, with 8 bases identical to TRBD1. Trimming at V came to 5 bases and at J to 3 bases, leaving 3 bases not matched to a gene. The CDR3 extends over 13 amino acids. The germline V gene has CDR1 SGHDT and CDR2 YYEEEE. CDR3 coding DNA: TGTGCCAGCAGGTCACAGGGGGACACTGAAGCTTTCTTT. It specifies CASRSQGDTEAFF.

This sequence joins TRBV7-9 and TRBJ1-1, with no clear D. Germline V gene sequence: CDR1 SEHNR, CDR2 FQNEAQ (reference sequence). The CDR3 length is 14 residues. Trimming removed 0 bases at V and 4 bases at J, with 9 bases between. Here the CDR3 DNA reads TGTGCCAGCAGCTTAGCGCAGTTTGGCACTGAAGCTTTCTTT. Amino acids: CASSLAQFGTEAFF.

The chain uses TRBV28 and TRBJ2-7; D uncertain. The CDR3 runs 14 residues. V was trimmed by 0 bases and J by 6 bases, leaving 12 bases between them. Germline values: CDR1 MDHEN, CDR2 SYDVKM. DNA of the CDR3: TGTGCCAGCAGTTTATGGGCCCAGACTCTCGAGCAGTACTTC. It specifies CASSLWAQTLEQYF.

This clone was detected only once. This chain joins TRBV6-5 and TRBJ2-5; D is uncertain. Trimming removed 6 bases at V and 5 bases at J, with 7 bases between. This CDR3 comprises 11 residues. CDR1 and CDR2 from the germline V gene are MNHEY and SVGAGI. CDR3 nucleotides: TGTGCCAGCAGCCTACCCGAGACCCAGTACTTC. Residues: CASSLPETQYF.

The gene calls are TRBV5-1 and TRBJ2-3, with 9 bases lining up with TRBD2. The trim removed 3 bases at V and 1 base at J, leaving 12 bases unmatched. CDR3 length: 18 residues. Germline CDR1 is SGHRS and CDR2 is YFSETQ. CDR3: CASSSGSRLAAGTDTQYF. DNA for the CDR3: TGCGCCAGCAGCTCCGGTTCCCGACTAGCGGCCGGCACAGATACGCAGTATTTT.

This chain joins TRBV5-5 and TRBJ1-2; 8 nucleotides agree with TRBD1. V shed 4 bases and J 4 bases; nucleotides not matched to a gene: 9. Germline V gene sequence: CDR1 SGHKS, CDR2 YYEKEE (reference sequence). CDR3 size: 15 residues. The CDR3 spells CASSLGQGLVYGYTF. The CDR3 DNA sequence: TGTGCCAGCAGCCTAGGACAGGGATTAGTCTATGGCTACACCTTC.

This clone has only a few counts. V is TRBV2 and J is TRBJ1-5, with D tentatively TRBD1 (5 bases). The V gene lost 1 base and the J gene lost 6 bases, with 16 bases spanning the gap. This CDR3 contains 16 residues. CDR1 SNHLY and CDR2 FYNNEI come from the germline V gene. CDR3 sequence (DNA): TGTGCCAGCAGTGAAGAATCTCCAGGGAGGGGTCAGCCCCAGCATTTT. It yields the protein CASSEESPGRGQPQHF.

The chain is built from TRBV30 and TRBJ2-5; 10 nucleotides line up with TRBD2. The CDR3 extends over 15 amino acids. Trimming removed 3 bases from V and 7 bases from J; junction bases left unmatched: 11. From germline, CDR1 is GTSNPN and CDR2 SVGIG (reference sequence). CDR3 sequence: CAWREAGGRFGTQYF. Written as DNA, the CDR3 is TGTGCCTGGAGGGAAGCGGGAGGGAGATTCGGGACCCAGTACTTC.

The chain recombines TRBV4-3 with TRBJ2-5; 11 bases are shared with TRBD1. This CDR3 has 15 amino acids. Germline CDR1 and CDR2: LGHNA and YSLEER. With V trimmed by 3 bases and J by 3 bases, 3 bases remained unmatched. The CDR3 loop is CASSQGQGDEETQYF. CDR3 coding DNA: TGCGCCAGCAGCCAGGGACAGGGGGACGAAGAGACCCAGTACTTC.

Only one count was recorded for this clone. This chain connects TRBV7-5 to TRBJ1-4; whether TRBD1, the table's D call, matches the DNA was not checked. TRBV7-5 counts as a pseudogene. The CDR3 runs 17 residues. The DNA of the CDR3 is TGTGCCAGAAGCTTACAGGACAGGGACAGACGGCCGGAAAAACTGTTTTTT. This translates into CARSLQDRDRRPEKLFF.